This T cell receptor (beta chain) was captured in a study of blood T cells in healthy people across ages. The authors ran a second PCR of about 6 to 11 cycles using a sample-barcoded 5' primer and a J-beta primer mix. MiXCR was run by TCRdb on the 5' RACE reads, yielding one entry per CDR3 protein. The sample yields more than 1.4 million distinct CDR3 sequences, roughly 45% seen once. With 4 bases removed from V and 3 bases from J, the gap between germline ends came to 10 bases. This CDR3 has 14 amino acids. CDR1 is SGHRS and CDR2 is YFSETQ in the germline V gene. This receptor was taken from a young woman in good health. This chain links TRBV5-1 with TRBJ2-2; D is possibly TRBD2 (6 bases). The sample consisted of blood. CDR3 DNA: TGCGCCAGCAGCGTGGCGGGGTACACCGGGGAGCTGTTTTTT. Translated, it gives CASSVAGYTGELFF.